This is a list of T cell receptor beta chains from one sample in a study of CD8 T cells in Susac syndrome. TCRdb reprocessed the immunoSEQ multiplex PCR reads with MiXCR, giving one entry per CDR3 protein. The sample has about 80,000 distinct CDR3 sequences, around 94% seen once; the top ten hold 0.26%. Specimen: CD8+ T cells from PBMCs. These receptors were obtained from a human donor in good health. Both conserved end residues are part of each CDR3. Fields, in order: clone size, D gene, V gene, J gene, CDR3 DNA, CDR3 protein. The D gene is left open where the match is weak. Not all rows give a size; the values are once, few, many and, for expanded clones, a class.

.	.	TRBV20-1	TRBJ1-1	TGCAGTGCTTCAGGTCCGGGACGGGGGAACACTGAAGCTTTCTTT	CSASGPGRGNTEAFF
.	.	TRBV6-6	TRBJ1-1	TGTGCCAGCAGTCACGGACAGCCTGAAGCTTTCTTT	CASSHGQPEAFF
once	TRBD2	TRBV27	TRBJ2-1	TGTGCCAGCAGGTTCGGGCGGGAGAGCTCCTACAATGAGCAGTTCTTC	CASRFGRESSYNEQFF
.	TRBD1	TRBV9	TRBJ2-7	TGTGCCAGCAGCTCCCCGGGGACAGGGGACGAGCAGTACTTC	CASSSPGTGDEQYF
.	TRBD2	TRBV3-1	TRBJ2-1	TGTGCCAGCAGCCCCCCGGGGGGGTCCCCCTACAATGAGCAGTTCTTC	CASSPPGGSPYNEQFF
.	.	TRBV4-1	TRBJ1-1	TGCGCCAGCAGCCAAGGAGCACGGGTTCGTGCTGAAGCTTTCTTT	CASSQGARVRAEAFF
.	.	TRBV5-4	TRBJ1-2	TGTGCCAGCAGCTTGGTAGAGAACTATGGCTACACCTTC	CASSLVENYGYTF
.	TRBD1	TRBV29-1	TRBJ2-3	TGCAGCGCCCAGGGGGTTGAGGGCAGGTACACAGATACGCAGTATTTT	CSAQGVEGRYTDTQYF
.	.	TRBV29-1	TRBJ2-1	TGCAGCGTTCTGCCTGGACAGTTCAAGGGGCAGTTCTTC	CSVLPGQFKGQFF
.	.	TRBV27	TRBJ2-3	TGTGCCAGCAGTTTATCGGGCGGGTGGACAGATACGCAGTATTTT	CASSLSGGWTDTQYF
.	.	TRBV12-3/TRBV12-4	TRBJ1-1	TGTGCCAGCAGTTTCGGGGTCACTGAAGCTTTCTTT	CASSFGVTEAFF
.	TRBD2	TRBV20-1	TRBJ2-2	TGCAGTGCTAGGACTAGCGGGGACACCGGGGAGCTGTTTTTT	CSARTSGDTGELFF
.	.	TRBV5-6	TRBJ1-1	TGTGCCTCCTTAAGGGGCACTGAAGCTTTCTTT	CASLRGTEAFF
.	TRBD1	TRBV2	TRBJ1-6	TGTGCCAGCAGTGTGGGACAGGGGGCATCTTCACCCCTCCACTTT	CASSVGQGASSPLHF
.	TRBD1	TRBV29-1	TRBJ1-1	TGCAGCGTTGAGAGGACAGGGGCCAGTCGGGTCACTGAAGCTTTCTTT	CSVERTGASRVTEAFF
.	.	TRBV7-9	TRBJ1-1	TGTGCCAGCAGCTTAGACGGCACTGAAGCTTTCTTT	CASSLDGTEAFF
.	.	TRBV3-1	TRBJ2-1	TGTGCCAGCAGTGAAGACAGGTACAATGAGCAGTTCTTC	CASSEDRYNEQFF
.	.	TRBV20-1	TRBJ2-1	TGCAGTGCCAGACCCGGGACCTTCAATGAGCAGTTCTTC	CSARPGTFNEQFF
.	TRBD2	TRBV19	TRBJ2-1	TGTGCCAGTAGTATAAGGGCTAGCGGGGGAAATGAGCAGTTCTTC	CASSIRASGGNEQFF
.	.	TRBV12-3/TRBV12-4	TRBJ2-7	TGTGCCAGCAGTACTCTGGGACACGCGTACGAGCAGTACTTC	CASSTLGHAYEQYF
.	TRBD1	TRBV11-1	TRBJ2-6	TGTGCCAGCAGCCATCACCGACAGGGAGATGTAGCGTCTGGGGCCAACGTCCTGACTTTC	CASSHHRQGDVASGANVLTF
.	.	TRBV20-1	TRBJ1-2	TGCAGTGCTAGGATGGGGCAGGACGTCTATGGCTACACCTTC	CSARMGQDVYGYTF
.	.	TRBV5-1	TRBJ1-1	TGCGCCAGCAGCCGGGAGCGGAGCACTGAAGCTTTCTTT	CASSRERSTEAFF
.	.	TRBV5-6	TRBJ2-1	TGTGCCAGCAGCGCCGGGCGCAATGAGCAGTTCTTC	CASSAGRNEQFF
.	.	TRBV20-1	TRBJ2-2	TGCAGTGCTAGGGTATTGGGGGTCAGGGAGCTGTTTTTT	CSARVLGVRELFF
.	.	TRBV6-4	TRBJ2-3	TGTGCCAGCAGTCAACTAGGAACCACAGATACGCAGTATTTT	CASSQLGTTDTQYF
.	.	TRBV3-1	TRBJ1-1	TGTGCCAGCGGCAGCATTGATGACGGCCCGAACACTGAAGCTTTCTTT	CASGSIDDGPNTEAFF
.	.	TRBV9	TRBJ2-2	TGTGCCAGCAGCGTAGAGGGAGGTACTTGGGCCGGGGAGCTGTTTTTT	CASSVEGGTWAGELFF
.	TRBD2	TRBV9	TRBJ2-3	TGTGCCAGCAGCGTCGGGGGAGGGAGTGCGACAGATACGCAGTATTTT	CASSVGGGSATDTQYF
.	.	TRBV20-1	TRBJ2-6	TGCAGTGCTAGAGGCGAGGGGGTGCCCTCTGGGGCCAACGTCCTGACTTTC	CSARGEGVPSGANVLTF
.	TRBD1	TRBV5-1	TRBJ2-1	TGCGCCAGCAGCCGAACGACAGGGGAAGAGCAGTTCTTC	CASSRTTGEEQFF
.	.	TRBV4-3	TRBJ2-5	TGCGCCAGCAGCCAAGAGGGACGGTCACAAGAGACCCAGTACTTC	CASSQEGRSQETQYF